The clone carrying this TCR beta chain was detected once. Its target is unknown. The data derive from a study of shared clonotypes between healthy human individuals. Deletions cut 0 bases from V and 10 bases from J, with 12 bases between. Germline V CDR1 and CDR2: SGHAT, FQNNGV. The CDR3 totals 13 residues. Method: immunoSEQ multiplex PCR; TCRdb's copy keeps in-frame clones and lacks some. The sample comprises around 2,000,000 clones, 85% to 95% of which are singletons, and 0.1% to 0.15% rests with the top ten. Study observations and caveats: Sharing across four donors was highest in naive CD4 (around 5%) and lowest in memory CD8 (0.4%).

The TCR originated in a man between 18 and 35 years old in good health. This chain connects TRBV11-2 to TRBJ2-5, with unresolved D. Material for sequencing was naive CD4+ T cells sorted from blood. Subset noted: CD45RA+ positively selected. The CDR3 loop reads CASSLEFDFGQYF. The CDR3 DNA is TGTGCCAGCAGCTTAGAATTTGACTTTGGCCAGTACTTC.